Reported below is one T cell receptor beta chain. The antigen remains unidentified. The data are from a study of cytotoxic CD8 clonotypes in ibrutinib-treated CLL. With 3 bases clipped from V and 4 bases from J, the junction kept 11 bases outside the gene matches. Per germline, CDR1 KGHSH and CDR2 LQKENI. This CDR3 is 16 amino acids long. Study-wide points: Clonality measured at baseline exceeded age-matched healthy donors, tracking circulating CD8+ T-cell counts. Upon ibrutinib response clonality rose, and upon progression it fell back toward baseline.

Target depth was 1 in 200,000 to 1 in 1 million T cells, about 10x per clonotype. This table comes from immunoSEQ multiplex PCR, and its TCRdb copy is limited to in-frame clones, with some not included. This table holds approximately 340,000 clones, 67% found once. The clonotype originates from a human donor with chronic lymphocytic leukemia. The chain is built from TRBV18 and TRBJ2-7; 8 nucleotides align to TRBD1. The sample here was PBMCs, taken after 36 months of ibrutinib treatment. CDR3 coding DNA: TGTGCCAGCTCACCCCTCCTTCCAGGGGGCAGGTACGAGCAGTACTTC. It yields the protein CASSPLLPGGRYEQYF.